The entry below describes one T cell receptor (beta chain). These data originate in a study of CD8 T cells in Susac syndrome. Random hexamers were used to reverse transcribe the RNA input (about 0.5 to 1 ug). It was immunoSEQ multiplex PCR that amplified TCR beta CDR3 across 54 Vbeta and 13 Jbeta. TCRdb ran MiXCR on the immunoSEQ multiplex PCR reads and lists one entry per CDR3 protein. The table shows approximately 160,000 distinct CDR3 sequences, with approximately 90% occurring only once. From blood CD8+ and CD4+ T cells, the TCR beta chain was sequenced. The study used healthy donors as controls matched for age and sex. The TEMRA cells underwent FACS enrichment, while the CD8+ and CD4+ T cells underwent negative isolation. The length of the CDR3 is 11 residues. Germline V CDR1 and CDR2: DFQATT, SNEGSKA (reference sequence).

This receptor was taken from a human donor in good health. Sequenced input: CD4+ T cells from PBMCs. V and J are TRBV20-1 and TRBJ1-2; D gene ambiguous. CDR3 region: CSPVRSGGYTF. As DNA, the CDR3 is TGCAGCCCAGTGCGGTCGGGAGGCTACACCTTC.